Below are 2 T cell receptor beta chains sequenced from a single sample in a study of blood T cell repertoires in COVID-19. The repertoire was sequenced with immunoSEQ multiplex PCR; TCRdb's copy has only in-frame clones and lacks some. This table holds 180,000 or so clones, almost 85% found once. Sample: peripheral blood. These receptors were taken from a human donor with acute or convalescent COVID-19. The donor label of this sample is uncertain.

The chain employs TRBV7-9 and TRBJ2-3; perhaps TRBD2 as D (6 bases). This CDR3 has 15 residues. Deletions cut 0 bases from V and 7 bases from J, with 14 bases between. Per germline, CDR1 SEHNR and CDR2 FQNEAQ (reference sequence). DNA for the CDR3: TGTGCCAGCAGCTTAGCGTATACGGGAGTGAATACGCAGTATTTT. Its protein product is CASSLAYTGVNTQYF.

The chain links TRBV5-6 to TRBJ1-2; D is possibly TRBD1 (5 bases). Looked up from germline, CDR1 is SGHDT and CDR2 is YYEEEE. Trimming shortened V by 2 bases and J by 7 bases, and 15 bases separated the two germline ends. The CDR3 length is 14 residues. This CDR3 reads CASSFDLSRGGYTF. The CDR3 bases are TGTGCCAGCAGCTTCGACCTATCAAGGGGTGGCTACACCTTC.